This passage covers 28 T cell receptor beta chains from one sample sequenced in a study of post-analysis software for immune sequencing data. Study findings and constraints: Patients showed TRBV5-6, TRBV5-1 and TRBV20-1 among a few TRBV segments more frequent than in controls.

Prepared libraries of TCR beta cDNA carried unique molecular identifiers. TCRdb independently ran MiXCR on the PCR reads; one entry per CDR3 protein. The sample consists of hundreds of thousands of distinct CDR3 sequences, 59% of them appearing once. These receptors are not linked to any known antigen. The sequenced sample consisted of blood. These receptors originate from a girl aged 2-10 years with multiple sclerosis.

As regards this clonotype: The germline gene is not matched at one end of the junction; a read error may be the cause. This chain links TRBV5-1 with TRBJ2-5; D unclear. The V gene's germline CDR1 is SGHRS and CDR2 YFSETQ. This CDR3 region has 16 residues. CDR3 bases: TGCGCCAGCAGCGACGGTTATAGGGCGGACCAAGAGACCCGGTACTTC. It codes for CASSDGYRADQETRYF.

This chain links TRBV5-1 with TRBJ1-1; D gene uncertain. Trimming cost V 4 bases and J 1 base, with 14 bases left between them. The CDR3 is made up of 15 amino acids. Looked up from germline, CDR1 is SGHRS and CDR2 is YFSETQ. CDR3 protein: CASSPEWPENTEAFF. CDR3 DNA sequence: TGCGCCAGCAGCCCCGAGTGGCCTGAGAACACTGAAGCTTTCTTT. Full variable domain (missing parts from reference TRBV5-1 and TRBJ1-1): KAGVTQTPRYLIKTRGQQVTLSCSPISGHRSVSWYQQTPGQGLQFLFEYFSETQRNKGNFPGRFSGRQFSNSRSEMNVSTLELGDSALYLCASSPEWPENTEAFFGQGTRLTVV.

V usage is TRBV7-3 and J usage is TRBJ1-6, with no clear D. V was shortened by 2 bases and J by 9 bases, with 11 bases between the two germline ends. There are 14 residues in the CDR3. Germline V gives CDR1 SGHTA, CDR2 FQGTGA. CDR3 loop: CASSLGLEGSPLHF. In nucleotides, the CDR3 is TGTGCCAGCAGCTTAGGGCTAGAGGGTTCACCCCTCCACTTT.

The chain has TRBV6-1 and TRBJ2-5; 8 bases are shared with TRBD1. Judging by the DNA end, TRBJ2-7 fits better; the J call may be wrong. This CDR3 spans 13 amino acids. Germline lookup yields CDR1 MNHNS and CDR2 SASEGT. The CDR3 spells CASSDGQGYEQYF. In DNA, the CDR3 is TGTGCCAGCAGTGACGGACAGGGCTACGAGCAGTACTTC.

J is TRBJ2-4 and V is TRBV29-1; 7 positions agree with TRBD1. Near its end, the DNA agrees better with TRBJ2-5, so the J call may be wrong. CDR3 length: 14 residues. Germline CDR1 reads SQVTM; CDR2 reads ANQGSEA. CDR3 sequence reads: CSVEDQTGKETQYF. The CDR3 nucleotides are TGCAGCGTTGAAGATCAGACAGGGAAAGAGACCCAGTACTTC.

V usage is TRBV5-6 and J usage is TRBJ2-3, with a weak D call TRBD1 (6 bases). Trimming left V 6 bases short and J 2 bases short, with 13 bases between. Germline CDR1 and CDR2: SGHDT and YYEEEE. This CDR3 spans 14 amino acids. The CDR3 spells CASTDRTVTDTQYF. The CDR3 DNA follows: TGTGCCAGCACCGACCGGACAGTCACAGATACGCAGTATTTT.

CDR3 sequence: CASVEGSFQETQYF. CDR3 nucleotide sequence: TGTGCCAGCGTTGAAGGGTCCTTCCAAGAGACCCAGTACTTC. The chain couples TRBV12-3 or TRBV12-4 to TRBJ2-5; D is undetermined. Deletions cut 8 bases from V and 1 base from J, with 14 bases between. The CDR3 is 14 amino acids.

The V call is TRBV7-8, the J call TRBJ1-3; 7 nucleotides match TRBD1. This CDR3 spans 15 amino acids. V was clipped by 5 bases and J by 5 bases; unmatched bases: 9. The germline CDR1 and CDR2 sequences are SGHVS and FQNEAQ. The CDR3 loop reads CASSPWGQLRNTIYF. For the CDR3, the DNA is TGTGCCAGCAGCCCATGGGGACAGTTAAGAAACACCATATATTTT.

This clonotype was picked up one time. This chain joins TRBV11-2 and TRBJ2-1, with 8 bases fitting TRBD1. This CDR3 region has 15 residues. Germline-derived CDR1 and CDR2 are SGHAT and FQNNGV. The trim removed 5 bases at V and 7 bases at J, leaving 10 bases unmatched. The CDR3 protein is CASSPWTGKRNEQFF. As DNA, the CDR3 is TGTGCCAGCAGCCCGTGGACAGGGAAGAGGAATGAGCAGTTCTTC.

V usage is TRBV13 and J usage is TRBJ1-1, with D maybe TRBD1 (6 bases). CDR3 length: 14 amino acids. Trimming stripped 0 bases from V and 7 bases from J, with 12 bases between. Germline V gene data show CDR1 as PRHDT and CDR2 as FYEKMQ (reference sequence). The CDR3: CASSLGGGRYEAFF. CDR3 nucleotides: TGTGCCAGCAGCTTAGGAGGGGGTCGGTATGAAGCTTTCTTT.

The genes are TRBV27 and TRBJ2-1; tentative D call: TRBD2 (5 bases). Germline CDR1 MNHEY, CDR2 SMNVEV (reference sequence). Trimming stripped 4 bases from V and 8 bases from J, with 24 bases between. The CDR3 runs 17 residues. CDR3 sequence reads: CASSSGPVWERWDEQFF. In DNA, the CDR3 is TGTGCCAGCAGTTCAGGACCAGTGTGGGAGAGGTGGGATGAGCAGTTCTTC.

The CDR3 DNA reads TGTGCCAGCAGCCCCATTGTCGGAGGGGAGACCCAGTACTTC. Translated: CASSPIVGGETQYF. This chain connects TRBV6-2 or TRBV6-3 to TRBJ2-5, with D perhaps TRBD2 (6 bases). The CDR3 spans 14 residues. The V end was cut by 6 bases, the J end by 5 bases, with 16 bases between. Per germline, CDR1 MNHEY and CDR2 SVGEGT.

This clonotype was recorded a few times. The V gene is TRBV7-6, the J gene TRBJ2-1; either TRBD1 or TRBD2 may fit D (6 bases each). The V end was cut by 1 base, the J end by 2 bases, with 9 bases between. There are 15 residues in the CDR3. From germline, CDR1 is SGHVS and CDR2 FNYEAQ. This CDR3 is CASSLEGGTYNEQFF. In nucleotides, the CDR3 is TGTGCCAGCAGCTTAGAAGGGGGGACCTACAATGAGCAGTTCTTC.

There are a few counts of this clonotype. The rearrangement links TRBV13 to TRBJ2-5, with TRBD2 matching 7 bases. Germline CDR1 is PRHDT and CDR2 is FYEKMQ (reference sequence). V was pared by 5 bases and J by 10 bases, with 22 bases of the junction left unmatched. This CDR3 is 17 amino acids long. The CDR3 spells CASSPVLSGDSDYGQYF. Here the CDR3 DNA reads TGTGCCAGCAGCCCGGTATTAAGCGGGGACTCCGATTATGGCCAGTACTTC. Drawing the rest from reference TRBV13 and TRBJ2-5, the complete variable domain is AAGVIQSPRHLIKEKRETATLKCYPIPRHDTVYWYQQGPGQDPQFLISFYEKMQSDKGSIPDRFSAQQFSDYHSELNMSSLELGDSALYFCASSPVLSGDSDYGQYFGPGTRLLVL.

The V call is TRBV25-1, the J call TRBJ2-3; 8 bases fit TRBD1. The CDR3 has 12 residues. V lost 1 base, J lost 13 bases, and 4 bases stayed unmatched. Germline lookup yields CDR1 MGHDK and CDR2 SYGVNS. The CDR3 is CASSEWGTGKYF. As DNA, the CDR3 is TGTGCCAGCAGTGAATGGGGGACAGGAAAGTATTTT. The full variable domain, its missing parts supplied by reference TRBV25-1 and TRBJ2-3, is EADIYQTPRYLVIGTGKKITLECSQTMGHDKMYWYQQDPGMELHLIHYSYGVNSTEKGDLSSESTVSRIRTEHFPLTLESARPSHTSQYLCASSEWGTGKYFGPGTRLTVL.

The J gene is TRBJ2-1, the V gene TRBV3-1; D perhaps matches TRBD2 (6 bases). V shed 3 bases and J shed 7 bases, with 16 bases lying between them. The CDR3 length is 15 residues. Looked up from germline, CDR1 is LGHDT and CDR2 is YNNKEL (reference sequence). The CDR3 DNA follows: TGTGCCAGCAGCCAGAAGGAGGGAAGGTGGAATGAGCAGTTCTTC. Translating it yields CASSQKEGRWNEQFF.

CDR3 sequence reads: CASSPPARASEQYF. CDR3 nucleotide sequence: TGTGCCAGCTCACCACCAGCCCGGGCAAGCGAGCAGTACTTC. V and J are TRBV18 and TRBJ2-7, with D uncertain. The CDR3 consists of 14 residues. V was trimmed by 0 bases and J by 6 bases, leaving 12 bases between them. Germline V gene data show CDR1 as KGHSH and CDR2 as LQKENI.

This clonotype has a handful of counts. The chain joins TRBV12-3 or TRBV12-4 to TRBJ2-1; D gene ambiguous. The CDR3 runs to 16 residues. V was clipped by 5 bases and J by 0 bases, with 14 bases between them. The CDR3 DNA follows: TGTGCCAGCAGTCCCTTGACACTACGCTCCTACAATGAGCAGTTCTTC. Residues: CASSPLTLRSYNEQFF.

This clonotype has just a few counts. V usage is TRBV29-1 and J usage is TRBJ2-3; 10 nucleotides agree with TRBD2. Looked up from germline, CDR1 is SQVTM and CDR2 is ANQGSEA. The CDR3 runs to 15 residues. Trimming cost V 3 bases and J 4 bases; bases outside gene matches: 7. The CDR3 protein is CSVDPSGRGADTQYF. The DNA for the CDR3 is TGCAGCGTTGACCCGAGCGGGAGGGGGGCAGATACGCAGTATTTT.

Details on this clonotype: Its ends do not fully match the called genes, so a read error is possible. The genes are TRBV7-9 and TRBJ1-2, with 9 bases matching TRBD1. This CDR3 is built from 16 residues. Germline-derived CDR1 and CDR2 are SEHNR and FQNEAQ (reference sequence). The CDR3 coding sequence is TGTGCCTGCAGTTTAGGGGACAGGGACTTTAACTATGGCTACACCTTC. This sequence encodes CACSLGDRDFNYGYTF.

The V call is TRBV14, the J call TRBJ2-1; 7 positions agree with TRBD1. Trimming took 1 base from V and 11 from J; bases not matched to a gene: 5. Germline values: CDR1 SGHDN, CDR2 FVKESK. The CDR3 length is 13 residues. In DNA, the CDR3 is TGTGCCAGCAGCCAAGTGACAGGGATGCAGCAGTTCTTC. This gives the protein CASSQVTGMQQFF.

The chain links TRBV5-1 to TRBJ2-5, with TRBD2 as a possible D gene (6 bases). Germline V gives CDR1 SGHRS, CDR2 YFSETQ. V was cut by 2 bases and J by 3 bases, with 20 bases left in between. The CDR3 sequence is 17 residues long. This CDR3 reads CASSFRGRREVEETQYF. CDR3 nucleotides: TGCGCCAGCAGCTTTAGAGGGCGCAGGGAGGTAGAAGAGACCCAGTACTTC.

The chain joins TRBV7-8 to TRBJ2-5; a possible D gene is TRBD2 (6 bases). Gene TRBJ2-7 matches the end of the DNA better, so the J call may be wrong. The CDR3 totals 18 residues. The V gene's germline CDR1 is SGHVS and CDR2 FQNEAQ. This CDR3 reads CASSFPGLRSGDFYEQYF. The DNA of the CDR3 is TGTGCCAGCAGCTTCCCGGGGTTAAGATCGGGGGACTTCTACGAGCAGTACTTC.

The V and J genes are TRBV29-1 and TRBJ1-1; maybe TRBD1 (6 bases). The V end lost 5 bases, the J end lost 0 bases, and 10 bases lay between the germline ends. This CDR3 region has 13 residues. Germline loops: CDR1 SQVTM, CDR2 ANQGSEA. In nucleotides, the CDR3 is TGCAGCGTTAGGACAGACATGAACACTGAAGCTTTCTTT. This translates into CSVRTDMNTEAFF.

The chain couples TRBV6-1 to TRBJ2-5; 7 nucleotides line up with TRBD2. Germline-derived CDR1 and CDR2 are MNHNS and SASEGT. J was trimmed by 9 bases and V by 10 bases; bases with no gene match: 8. This CDR3 comprises 11 residues. CDR3 sequence (DNA): TGTGCCACCATCTCAGGGAGGGCCCAGTACTTC. Protein sequence: CATISGRAQYF.

There are a few counts of this clonotype. Sequence at one end of the junction differs from germline and may be a read error. The V and J genes are TRBV5-1 and TRBJ2-5; the D is unclear. CDR1 and CDR2 (germline): SGHRS, YFSETQ. The CDR3 totals 12 residues. The CDR3 sequence: CASSSSEETQYF. The CDR3 nucleotides read TGTGCCAGCAGTTCATCAGAAGAGACCCAGTACTTC.

The chain combines TRBV28 with TRBJ2-7; D possibly matches TRBD1 or TRBD2 (5 bases each). The CDR3 runs to 12 residues. Germline V CDR1 and CDR2: MDHEN, SYDVKM. V lost 6 bases and J lost 5, with 11 bases in between. CDR3 sequence reads: CASRREGHEQYF. The CDR3 nucleotides are TGTGCCAGCAGAAGAGAGGGGCACGAGCAGTACTTC. Drawing the rest from reference TRBV28 and TRBJ2-7, the complete variable domain is DVKVTQSSRYLVKRTGEKVFLECVQDMDHENMFWYRQDPGLGLRLIYFSYDVKMKEKGDIPEGYSVSREKKERFSLILESASTNQTSMYLCASRREGHEQYFGPGTRLTVT.

The chain joins TRBV18 to TRBJ2-5, with 9 bases fitting TRBD2. CDR3 length: 16 amino acids. The J segment lost 2 bases and the V segment lost 1 base, leaving 5 bases of the junction unmatched. Germline V CDR1 and CDR2: KGHSH, LQKENI. The CDR3 DNA reads as TGTGCCAGCTCACCACGGGCTAGCGGGGTACAAGAGACCCAGTACTTC. Protein sequence: CASSPRASGVQETQYF.